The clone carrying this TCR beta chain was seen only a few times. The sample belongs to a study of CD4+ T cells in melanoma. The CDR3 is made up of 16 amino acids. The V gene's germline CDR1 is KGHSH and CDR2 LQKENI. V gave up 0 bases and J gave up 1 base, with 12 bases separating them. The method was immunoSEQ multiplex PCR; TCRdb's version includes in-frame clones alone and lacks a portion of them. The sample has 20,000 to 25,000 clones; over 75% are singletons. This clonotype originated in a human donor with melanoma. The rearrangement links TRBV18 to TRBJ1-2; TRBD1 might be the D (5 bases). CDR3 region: CASSPPGRQDNYGYTF. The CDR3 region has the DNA TGTGCCAGCTCACCACCGGGGCGCCAGGATAACTATGGCTACACCTTC.